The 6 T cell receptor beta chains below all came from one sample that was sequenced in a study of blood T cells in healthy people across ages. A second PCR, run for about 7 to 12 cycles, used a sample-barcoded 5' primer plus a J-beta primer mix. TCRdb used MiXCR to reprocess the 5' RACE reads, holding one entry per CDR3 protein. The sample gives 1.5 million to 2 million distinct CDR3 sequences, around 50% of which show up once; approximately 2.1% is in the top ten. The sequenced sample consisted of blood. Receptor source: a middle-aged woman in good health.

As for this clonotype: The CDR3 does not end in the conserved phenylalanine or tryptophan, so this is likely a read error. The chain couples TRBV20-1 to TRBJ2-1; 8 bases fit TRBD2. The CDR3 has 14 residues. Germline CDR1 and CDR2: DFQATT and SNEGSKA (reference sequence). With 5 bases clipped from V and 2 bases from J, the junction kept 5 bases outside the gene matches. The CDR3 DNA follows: TGCAGTGCTTTTAGCGGGGACACCTACAATGAGCAGTTCTTA. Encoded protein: CSAFSGDTYNEQFL.

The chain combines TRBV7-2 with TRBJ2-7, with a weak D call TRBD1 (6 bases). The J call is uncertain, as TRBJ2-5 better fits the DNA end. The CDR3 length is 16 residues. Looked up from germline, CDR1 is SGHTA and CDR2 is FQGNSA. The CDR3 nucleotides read TGTGCCAGCAGCTTGGGGGCGGGCGAGGGGGAAGAGACCCAGTACTTC. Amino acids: CASSLGAGEGEETQYF.

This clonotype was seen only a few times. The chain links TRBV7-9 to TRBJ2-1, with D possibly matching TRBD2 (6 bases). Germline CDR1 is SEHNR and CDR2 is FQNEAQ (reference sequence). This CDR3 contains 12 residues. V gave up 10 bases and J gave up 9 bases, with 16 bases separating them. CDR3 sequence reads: CATKPTRGEQFF. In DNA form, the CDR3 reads TGTGCCACCAAACCGACTAGGGGTGAGCAGTTCTTC.

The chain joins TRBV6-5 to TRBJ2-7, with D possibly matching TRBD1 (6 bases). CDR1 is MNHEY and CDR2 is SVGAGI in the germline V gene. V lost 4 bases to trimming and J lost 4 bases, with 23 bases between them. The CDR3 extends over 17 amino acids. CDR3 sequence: CASSSSRQGTALYEQYF. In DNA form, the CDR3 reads TGTGCCAGCAGTTCATCCAGGCAGGGGACCGCCCTATACGAGCAGTACTTC.

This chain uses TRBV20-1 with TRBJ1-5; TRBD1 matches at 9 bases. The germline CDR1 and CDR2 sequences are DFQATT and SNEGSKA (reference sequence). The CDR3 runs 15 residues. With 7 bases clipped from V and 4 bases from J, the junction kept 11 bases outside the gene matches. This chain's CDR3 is CSVPTGGMINQPQHF. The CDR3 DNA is TGCAGTGTTCCGACAGGGGGAATGATTAATCAGCCCCAGCATTTT.

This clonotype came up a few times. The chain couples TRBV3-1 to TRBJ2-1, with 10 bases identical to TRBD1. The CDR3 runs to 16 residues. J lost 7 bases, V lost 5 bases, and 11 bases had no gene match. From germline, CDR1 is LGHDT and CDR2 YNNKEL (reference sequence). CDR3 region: CASSLIRTGGLNEQFF. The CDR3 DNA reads TGTGCCAGCAGCTTAATCCGGACAGGGGGATTAAATGAGCAGTTCTTC.